These 16 T cell receptor beta chains were sequenced from one sample in a study of T cells after yellow fever vaccination. Each CDR3 protein is one row after TCRdb ran MiXCR on the 5' RACE reads. The repertoire has hundreds of thousands of distinct CDR3 sequences, about 8.3% of them found once; the top ten carry 17%. Material: PBMCs, obtained about 49 days after the first yellow fever vaccination. The receptor source for this set is a man aged 18 to 35 who received the YFV17D yellow fever vaccine.

This clonotype was seen a handful of times. The gene calls are TRBV5-5 and TRBJ1-1; a weak D match, TRBD1 (6 bases). This CDR3 is built from 13 residues. V was cut by 3 bases and J by 11 bases, with 17 bases left in between. Looked up from germline, CDR1 is SGHKS and CDR2 is YYEKEE (reference sequence). For the CDR3, the DNA is TGTGCCAGCAGCTGGACAGTTGAGGGAACGGCTTTCTTT. This sequence encodes CASSWTVEGTAFF.

There are a few counts of this clonotype. This chain joins TRBV6-1 and TRBJ1-5; TRBD1 matches at 11 bases. V shed 1 base, J shed 1 base, and the junction held 12 bases outside the gene matches. The V gene's germline CDR1 is MNHNS and CDR2 SASEGT. This CDR3 has 20 amino acids. The DNA of the CDR3 is TGTGCCAGCAGTGAAGTAGCCGGGACAGGGGGGCCGAAGAGCAATCAGCCCCAGCATTTT. Amino acid sequence: CASSEVAGTGGPKSNQPQHF.

The chain recombines TRBV6-5 with TRBJ1-2, with D perhaps TRBD1 (5 bases). The CDR3 length is 17 residues. CDR1 and CDR2 (germline): MNHEY, SVGAGI. V gave up 2 bases and J gave up 3 bases, with 19 bases separating them. CDR3 sequence reads: CASSYRPGLIDYYGYTF. DNA for the CDR3: TGTGCCAGCAGTTACCGCCCGGGACTTATTGACTACTATGGCTACACCTTC.

The genes are TRBV18 and TRBJ1-1, with 7 bases lining up with TRBD1. With 3 bases clipped from V and 7 bases from J, the junction kept 11 bases outside the gene matches. The CDR3 is made up of 15 amino acids. Germline V lookup: CDR1 KGHSH, CDR2 LQKENI. The CDR3 bases are TGTGCCAGCTCACCCGGGACAGCCCTAACGGGTGAAGCTTTCTTT. Its protein is CASSPGTALTGEAFF.

This clonotype came up a few times. The chain joins TRBV5-1 to TRBJ2-5; D ambiguous. In germline, CDR1 is SGHRS, CDR2 YFSETQ. V was trimmed by 4 bases and J by 2 bases, leaving 9 bases between them. The CDR3 consists of 13 residues. The CDR3 nucleotides are TGCGCCAGCAGCGGGTTCGTGCAAGAGACCCAGTACTTC. Its protein product is CASSGFVQETQYF. The variable domain in full, completed from reference TRBV5-1 and TRBJ2-5, reads KAGVTQTPRYLIKTRGQQVTLSCSPISGHRSVSWYQQTPGQGLQFLFEYFSETQRNKGNFPGRFSGRQFSNSRSEMNVSTLELGDSALYLCASSGFVQETQYFGPGTRLLVL.

In its sample, this clonotype was seen a few times. The chain couples TRBV15 to TRBJ2-1; no clear D gene. The germline V gene encodes CDR1 LNHNV and CDR2 YYDKDF (reference sequence). This CDR3 region has 14 residues. Trimming removed 0 bases at V and 6 bases at J, with 9 bases between. The chain's CDR3 is CATSREVQANEQFF. DNA for the CDR3: TGTGCCACCAGCAGAGAAGTGCAGGCCAATGAGCAGTTCTTC.

This clonotype was picked up a small number of times. The chain has TRBV29-1 and TRBJ2-5; 14 bases fit TRBD2. V gave up 8 bases and J gave up 2 bases; unmatched junction bases: 4. CDR1 and CDR2 (germline): SQVTM, ANQGSEA. This CDR3 is built from 14 residues. The CDR3 loop reads CSSGTSGGQETQYF. DNA of the CDR3: TGCAGCTCCGGGACTAGCGGGGGACAAGAGACCCAGTACTTC.

The chain is built from TRBV7-2 and TRBJ2-5, with 7 bases matching TRBD1. Per germline, CDR1 SGHTA and CDR2 FQGNSA. This CDR3 comprises 13 residues. Trimming cost V 5 bases and J 7 bases; bases outside gene matches: 7. The CDR3 DNA follows: TGTGCCAGCAGCCATGGGACAGCCGCGACCCAGTACTTC. Translated: CASSHGTAATQYF. The complete variable domain, with remaining parts taken from reference TRBV7-2 and TRBJ2-5, reads GAGVSQSPSNKVTEKGKDVELRCDPISGHTALYWYRQSLGQGLEFLIYFQGNSAPDKSGLPSDRFSAERTGGSVSTLTIQRTQQEDSAVYLCASSHGTAATQYFGPGTRLLVL.

This clonotype was counted between two and nine times. The gene calls are TRBV6-5 and TRBJ2-2; D call uncertain. CDR1 is MNHEY and CDR2 is SVGAGI in the germline V gene. The CDR3 has 13 amino acids. V lost 8 bases to trimming and J lost 6 bases, with 13 bases between them. The CDR3 DNA sequence: TGTGCCAGCTGTCCCTCCTACGCCGGGGAGCTGTTTTTT. It yields the protein CASCPSYAGELFF.

The sample holds a few counts of this clonotype. CDR3: CASSPRVSDTQYF. In DNA, the CDR3 is TGTGCCAGCAGCCCTCGCGTATCAGATACGCAGTATTTT. The chain combines TRBV7-2 with TRBJ2-3; D not resolved. CDR3 length equals 13 residues. Germline-derived CDR1 and CDR2 are SGHTA and FQGNSA. V lost 5 bases to trimming and J lost 4 bases, with 10 bases between them.

The rearrangement uses TRBV18 and TRBJ2-7, with TRBD1 matching over 8 bases. The J segment lost 2 bases and the V segment lost 2 bases, leaving 14 bases of the junction unmatched. Germline assignment: CDR1 KGHSH and CDR2 LQKENI. CDR3 length: 18 amino acids. The CDR3 sequence is CASSPTDRDLKKAYEQYV. The CDR3 region has the DNA TGTGCCAGCTCACCAACGGACAGGGATCTAAAAAAAGCCTACGAGCAGTACGTC.

This clonotype turned up a few times. The chain uses TRBV20-1 and TRBJ2-3; D not certain. This CDR3 comprises 14 residues. Deletions cut 3 bases from V and 6 bases from J, with 16 bases between. Germline assignment: CDR1 DFQATT and CDR2 SNEGSKA (reference sequence). CDR3 sequence (DNA): TGCAGTGCTAGGATCCCCCTCGGACGGGATACGCAGTATTTT. Translated, it gives CSARIPLGRDTQYF.

Only a few counts were recorded for this clonotype. The J gene is TRBJ2-3, the V gene TRBV9; unclear D gene. V dropped 1 base and J dropped 5 bases, with 5 bases sitting between them. The CDR3 covers 12 residues. From germline, CDR1 is SGDLS and CDR2 YYNGEE. CDR3 sequence (DNA): TGTGCCAGCAGCGTATGGGGAGATACGCAGTATTTT. It is translated as CASSVWGDTQYF.

This clonotype has a handful of counts. The chain joins TRBV20-1 to TRBJ2-3; the match to TRBD2 covers 12 bases. The germline V gene has CDR1 DFQATT and CDR2 SNEGSKA (reference sequence). Germline trimming cut 0 bases from V and 2 bases from J; bases unmatched to any gene: 3. The CDR3 has 16 amino acids. CDR3 coding DNA: TGCAGTGCTAGAGATTGGACTAGCGGGATCACAGATACGCAGTATTTT. Amino acids: CSARDWTSGITDTQYF.

This clonotype was counted a few times. The chain joins TRBV12-3 or TRBV12-4 to TRBJ2-1, with 10 positions matching TRBD2. The V gene end was trimmed by 1 base and the J gene end by 10 bases; junction bases not matched to a gene: 10. The CDR3 length is 16 residues. The CDR3 DNA reads TGTGCCAGCAGTTTAGAAGCGAGCGGGGGGGCCTTAGAGCAGTTCTTC. Its translation: CASSLEASGGALEQFF.

This chain connects TRBV18 to TRBJ1-1; tentatively, D is TRBD1 (6 bases). The CDR3 is made up of 15 amino acids. The V gene lost 1 base and the J gene lost 3 bases, with 12 bases spanning the gap. Germline values: CDR1 KGHSH, CDR2 LQKENI. CDR3 nucleotide sequence: TGTGCCAGCTCACCACGAACACAGGGACACACTGAAGCTTTCTTT. It yields the protein CASSPRTQGHTEAFF.